This T cell receptor beta chain originates from a study of spatial heterogeneity in lung cancer. TCRdb processed the 5' RACE reads anew with MiXCR; each CDR3 protein has one entry. The sample lists around 98,000 distinct CDR3 sequences; approximately 20% were seen once. This clonotype was seen only a few times. The CDR3 loop spans 17 amino acids. V dropped 3 bases and J dropped 1 base, with 13 bases sitting between them. Stated time point: blood at routine non-recurrence follow-up after resection. Unsorted whole RNA of tumor, nontumor lung or frozen PBMC was sequenced. The chain couples TRBV12-3 or TRBV12-4 to TRBJ2-6; either TRBD1 or TRBD2 may fit D (5 bases each). The receptor was derived from a male donor with early-stage non-small cell lung cancer. Sequencing was performed on PBMCs, taken at follow-up. CDR3 amino acids: CASSLREKGSGANVLTF. DNA for the CDR3: TGTGCCAGCAGTTTGAGGGAAAAGGGGTCTGGGGCCAACGTCCTGACTTTC.